These T cell receptor beta chains were read from a single sample in a study of shared clonotypes between healthy human individuals. Assay: immunoSEQ multiplex PCR; the TCRdb copy retains only in-frame clones and omits some. The repertoire includes 2,500,000 or so clones, roughly 93% of them detected once, and approximately 0.37% sits in the top ten. The sample taken for sequencing was naive CD4+ T cells from PBMCs. All receptors come from a man younger than 35 in good health. Some clones in this sample may be carry-over from other donors' samples. Both conserved end residues are trimmed from each CDR3.

>TRBV28
ASSLAGEGTDTQY
>TRBV6-6
ASRPPEQVYGYT
>TRBV7-2
ASSSSWHNTEAF
>TRBV6-1
ASSEVGEETQY
>TRBV9
ASSDRRGYGYT
>TRBV2
ASSQQGTGNTIY
>TRBV9
ASSAGQRNEKLF
>TRBV6-5
ASSYRTTGNYGYT
>TRBV28
ASSPGGSAETQY
>TRBV7-9
ASSLYALLDTQY